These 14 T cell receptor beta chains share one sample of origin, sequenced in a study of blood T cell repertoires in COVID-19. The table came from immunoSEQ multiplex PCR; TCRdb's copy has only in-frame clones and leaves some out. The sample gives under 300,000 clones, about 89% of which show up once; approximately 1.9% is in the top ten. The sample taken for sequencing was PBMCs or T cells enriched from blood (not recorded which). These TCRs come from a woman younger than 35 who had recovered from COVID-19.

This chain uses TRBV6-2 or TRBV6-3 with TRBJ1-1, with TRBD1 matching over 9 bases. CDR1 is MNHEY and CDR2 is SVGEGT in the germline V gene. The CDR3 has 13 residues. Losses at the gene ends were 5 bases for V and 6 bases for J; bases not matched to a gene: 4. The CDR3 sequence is CASSGTGGAEAFF. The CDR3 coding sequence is TGTGCCAGCAGTGGAACAGGGGGCGCTGAAGCTTTCTTT.

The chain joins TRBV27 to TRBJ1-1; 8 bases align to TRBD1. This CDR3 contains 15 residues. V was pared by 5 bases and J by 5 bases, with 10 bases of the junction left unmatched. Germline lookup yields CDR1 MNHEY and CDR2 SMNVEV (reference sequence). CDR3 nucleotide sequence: TGTGCCAGCAGTAGACGGCAGGGGGCTTTAACTGAAGCTTTCTTT. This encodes CASSRRQGALTEAFF.

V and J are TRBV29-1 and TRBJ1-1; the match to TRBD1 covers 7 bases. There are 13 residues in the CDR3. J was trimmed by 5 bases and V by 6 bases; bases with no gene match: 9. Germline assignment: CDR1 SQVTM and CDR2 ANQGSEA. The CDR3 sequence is CSVQGVLGTEAFF. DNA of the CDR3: TGCAGCGTCCAGGGGGTACTGGGAACTGAAGCTTTCTTT.

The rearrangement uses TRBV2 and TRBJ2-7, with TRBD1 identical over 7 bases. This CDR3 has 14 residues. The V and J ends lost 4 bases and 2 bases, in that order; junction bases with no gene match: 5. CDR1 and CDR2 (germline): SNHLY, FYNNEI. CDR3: CASSGQGPAYEQYF. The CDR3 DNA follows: TGTGCCAGCAGTGGACAGGGACCGGCCTACGAGCAGTACTTC.

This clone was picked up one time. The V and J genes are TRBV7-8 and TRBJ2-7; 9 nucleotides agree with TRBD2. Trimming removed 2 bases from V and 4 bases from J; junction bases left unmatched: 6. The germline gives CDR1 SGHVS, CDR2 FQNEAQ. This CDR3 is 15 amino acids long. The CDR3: CASSLRLAGQYEQYF. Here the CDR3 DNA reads TGTGCCAGCAGCTTAAGGCTAGCGGGGCAATACGAGCAGTACTTC.

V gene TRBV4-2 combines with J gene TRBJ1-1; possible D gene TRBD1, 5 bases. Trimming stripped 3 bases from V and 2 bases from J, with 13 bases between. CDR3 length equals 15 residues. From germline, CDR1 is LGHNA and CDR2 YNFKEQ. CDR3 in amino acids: CASSQADSVNTEAFF. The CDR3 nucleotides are TGTGCCAGCAGCCAGGCCGACAGTGTCAACACTGAAGCTTTCTTT.

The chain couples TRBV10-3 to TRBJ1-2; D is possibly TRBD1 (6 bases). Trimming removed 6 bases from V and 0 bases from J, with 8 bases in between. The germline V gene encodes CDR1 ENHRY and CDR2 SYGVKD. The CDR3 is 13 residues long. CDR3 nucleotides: TGTGCCATCAGACAGGGAACTAACTATGGCTACACCTTC. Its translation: CAIRQGTNYGYTF.

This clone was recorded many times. The CDR3 DNA reads TGTGCCAGCTCCGGGACAGGGCCCCTGTATGGCTACACCTTC. Its translation is CASSGTGPLYGYTF. The chain combines TRBV2 with TRBJ1-2; 9 bases line up with TRBD1. Germline assignment: CDR1 SNHLY and CDR2 FYNNEI. Trimming took 8 bases from V and 5 from J; bases not matched to a gene: 9. The length of the CDR3 is 14 residues.

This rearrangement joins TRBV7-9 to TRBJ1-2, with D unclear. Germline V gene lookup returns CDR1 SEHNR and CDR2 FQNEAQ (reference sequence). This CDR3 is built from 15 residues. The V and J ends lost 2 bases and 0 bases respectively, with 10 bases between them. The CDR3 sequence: CASSLHQSPNYGYTF. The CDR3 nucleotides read TGTGCCAGCAGCTTACACCAGTCCCCTAACTATGGCTACACCTTC.

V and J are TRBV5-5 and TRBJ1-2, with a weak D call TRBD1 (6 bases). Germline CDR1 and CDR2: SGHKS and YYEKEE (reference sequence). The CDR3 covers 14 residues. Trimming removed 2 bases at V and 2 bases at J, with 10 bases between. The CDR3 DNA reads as TGTGCCAGCAGCTTTGCGGACAGCAACTATGGCTACACCTTC. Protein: CASSFADSNYGYTF.

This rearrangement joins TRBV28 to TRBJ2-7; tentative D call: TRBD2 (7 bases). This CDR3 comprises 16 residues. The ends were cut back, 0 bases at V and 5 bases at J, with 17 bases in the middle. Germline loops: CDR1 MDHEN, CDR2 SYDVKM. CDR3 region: CASSLWRGRRSDEQYF. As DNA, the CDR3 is TGTGCCAGCAGTTTATGGCGGGGGCGGAGGTCCGACGAGCAGTACTTC.

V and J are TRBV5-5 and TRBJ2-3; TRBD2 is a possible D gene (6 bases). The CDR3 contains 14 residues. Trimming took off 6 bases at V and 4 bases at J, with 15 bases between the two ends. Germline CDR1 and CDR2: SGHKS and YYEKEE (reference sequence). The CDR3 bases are TGTGCCAGCATCGACGGGAGCGCGGCAGATACGCAGTATTTT. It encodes CASIDGSAADTQYF.

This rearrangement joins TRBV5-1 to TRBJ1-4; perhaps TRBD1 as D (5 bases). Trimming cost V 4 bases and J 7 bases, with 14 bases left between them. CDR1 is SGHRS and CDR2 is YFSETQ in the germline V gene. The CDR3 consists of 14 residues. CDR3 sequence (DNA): TGCGCCAGCAGCGTGGGGCAGGGAGGTGAAAAACTGTTTTTT. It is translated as CASSVGQGGEKLFF.

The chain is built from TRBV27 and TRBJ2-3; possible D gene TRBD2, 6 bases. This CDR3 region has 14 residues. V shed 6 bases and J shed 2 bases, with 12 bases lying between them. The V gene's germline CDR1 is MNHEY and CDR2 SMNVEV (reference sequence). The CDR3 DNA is TGTGCCAGCAGGCAGACTAGTATCACAGATACGCAGTATTTT. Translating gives CASRQTSITDTQYF.